Presented here are 13 T cell receptor beta chains from one specimen sequenced in a study of Graves' ophthalmopathy and Graves' hyperthyroidism. The sequenced template was RNA, covering the TCR beta CDR3 region. Investigators did first-round RT-PCR with HTBI primers, then second-round multiplex PCR. A single record per CDR3 protein comes from TCRdb applying MiXCR to the multiplex PCR reads. In the table there are 300,000 to 400,000 distinct CDR3 sequences, roughly a sixth of which are singletons. Material for sequencing was peripheral blood. The source is an adult man with Graves' ophthalmopathy.

This CDR3 reads CASATSGGAYEQYF. The CDR3 DNA is TGTGCCAGCGCTACTAGCGGGGGGGCCTACGAGCAGTACTTC. The rearrangement uses TRBV7-6 and TRBJ2-7; 13 positions agree with TRBD2. The J segment lost 2 bases and the V segment lost 8 bases, leaving 3 bases of the junction unmatched. Germline V CDR1 and CDR2: SGHVS, FNYEAQ. This CDR3 spans 14 amino acids.

This clonotype was counted ten times or more. The rearrangement uses TRBV30 and TRBJ2-3; TRBD1 might be the D (6 bases). V lost 8 bases, J lost 5 bases, and 23 bases lay in between. This CDR3 has 15 residues. Germline V CDR1 and CDR2: GTSNPN, SVGIG (reference sequence). CDR3: CATPLVRQGRDTQYF. In nucleotides, the CDR3 is TGTGCCACCCCTCTGGTAAGGCAGGGGAGAGATACGCAGTATTTT. Together with reference TRBV30 and TRBJ2-3, the CDR3 gives the full variable domain: SQTIHQWPATLVQPVGSPLSLECTVEGTSNPNLYWYRQAAGRGLQLLFYSVGIGQISSEVPQNLSASRPQDRQFILSSKKLLLSDSGFYLCATPLVRQGRDTQYFGPGTRLTVL.

This clonotype was counted ten times or more. The rearrangement uses TRBV10-2 and TRBJ2-7; D gene unclear. The germline CDR1 and CDR2 sequences are WSHSY and SAAADI. This CDR3 region has 14 residues. Trimming pared 6 bases from V and 1 base from J, leaving 13 bases between. DNA for the CDR3: TGCGCCAGCAGGCCAGAGTCTCTATCCTACGAGCAGTACTTC. Encoded protein: CASRPESLSYEQYF.

This clonotype was recorded many times. DNA of the CDR3: TGTGCCAGCAGCTTAAGGGGCTGGGGCAATCAGCCCCAGCATTTT. Its protein is CASSLRGWGNQPQHF. The chain uses TRBV7-2 and TRBJ1-5; the D gene is possibly TRBD1 (5 bases). The CDR3 totals 15 residues. CDR1 and CDR2 (germline): SGHTA, FQGNSA. Deletions cut 2 bases from V and 2 bases from J, with 10 bases between.

The chain couples TRBV6-1 to TRBJ2-7; 12 positions agree with TRBD2. Germline V lookup: CDR1 MNHNS, CDR2 SASEGT. This CDR3 comprises 16 residues. The trim removed 4 bases at V and 3 bases at J, leaving 7 bases unmatched. The CDR3 nucleotides read TGTGCCAGCAGTGGAGCGACTAGCGGGAGTCACTACGAGCAGTACTTC. This sequence encodes CASSGATSGSHYEQYF.

This clonotype was seen at least ten times. This sequence joins TRBV6-5 and TRBJ2-7; D may be TRBD1 (5 bases). CDR1 MNHEY and CDR2 SVGAGI come from the germline V gene. The CDR3 is made up of 15 amino acids. V was clipped by 2 bases and J by 1 base, with 12 bases between them. The CDR3 here is CASSYDRRTSYEQYF. CDR3 bases: TGTGCCAGCAGTTACGACCGCCGGACATCCTACGAGCAGTACTTC.

With regard to this clonotype: This may stem from a read error, because a much larger clone lies one nucleotide away. The V call is TRBV7-2, the J call TRBJ2-2; no clear D gene. Trimming removed 5 bases at V and 4 bases at J, with 11 bases between. The CDR3 totals 14 residues. Per germline, CDR1 SGHTA and CDR2 FQGNSA. This chain's CDR3 is CASSPRLSTGELFF. In DNA form, the CDR3 reads TGTGCCAGCAGCCCGAGGCTTAGCACCGGGGAGCTGTTTTTT.

This clonotype was detected a few times. The chain couples TRBV19 to TRBJ1-2; D unresolved. Germline V gene lookup returns CDR1 LNHDA and CDR2 SQIVND (reference sequence). This CDR3 is built from 15 residues. V lost 3 bases and J 0 bases, leaving 11 bases between the germline ends. This chain's CDR3 is CASSMAHSPNYGYTF. DNA of the CDR3: TGTGCCAGTAGTATGGCGCACAGCCCTAACTATGGCTACACCTTC.

This clonotype was counted at least ten times. The chain has TRBV4-2 and TRBJ2-7; 10 nucleotides align to TRBD1. Germline V CDR1 and CDR2: LGHNA, YNFKEQ. Germline trimming cut 0 bases from V and 5 bases from J; bases unmatched to any gene: 7. This CDR3 region has 16 residues. CDR3 residues: CASSQDDGQGGDEQYF. CDR3 DNA: TGTGCCAGCAGCCAAGATGACGGACAGGGGGGTGACGAGCAGTACTTC.

This clonotype was counted ten times or more. The rearrangement joins TRBV29-1 to TRBJ2-2; D not resolved. Trimming left V 5 bases short and J 4 bases short, with 20 bases between. CDR3 length: 16 residues. Germline CDR1 reads SQVTM; CDR2 reads ANQGSEA. The CDR3 DNA reads TGCAGCGTTCAACCTAGTATTGGTCCCCTCACCGGGGAGCTGTTTTTT. Translating gives CSVQPSIGPLTGELFF.

This clonotype appeared many times. This chain uses TRBV12-3 or TRBV12-4 with TRBJ1-1; D is unclear. There are 13 residues in the CDR3. The ends were cut back, 10 bases at V and 1 base at J, with 13 bases in the middle. This chain's CDR3 is CATNEWGNTEAFF. CDR3 in DNA: TGTGCCACCAATGAATGGGGGAACACTGAAGCTTTCTTT.

This clonotype has ten or more counts. CDR3: CATSTGTDYEQYF. In DNA form, the CDR3 reads TGTGCCACCTCTACCGGGACAGATTACGAGCAGTACTTC. The gene calls are TRBV18 and TRBJ2-7; 7 nucleotides agree with TRBD1. The CDR3 contains 13 residues. Germline-derived CDR1 and CDR2 are KGHSH and LQKENI. The junction had 10 bases not matched to a gene; V was cut back by 10 bases and J by 4 bases.

This clonotype was detected many times. DNA of the CDR3: TGTGCCAGCAGCTTTACCATCACCGGGGAGCTGTTTTTT. This codes for CASSFTITGELFF. The chain couples TRBV7-2 to TRBJ2-2; the D is unclear. This CDR3 is built from 13 residues. V was clipped by 3 bases and J by 4 bases, with 6 bases between them. CDR1 SGHTA and CDR2 FQGNSA come from the germline V gene.